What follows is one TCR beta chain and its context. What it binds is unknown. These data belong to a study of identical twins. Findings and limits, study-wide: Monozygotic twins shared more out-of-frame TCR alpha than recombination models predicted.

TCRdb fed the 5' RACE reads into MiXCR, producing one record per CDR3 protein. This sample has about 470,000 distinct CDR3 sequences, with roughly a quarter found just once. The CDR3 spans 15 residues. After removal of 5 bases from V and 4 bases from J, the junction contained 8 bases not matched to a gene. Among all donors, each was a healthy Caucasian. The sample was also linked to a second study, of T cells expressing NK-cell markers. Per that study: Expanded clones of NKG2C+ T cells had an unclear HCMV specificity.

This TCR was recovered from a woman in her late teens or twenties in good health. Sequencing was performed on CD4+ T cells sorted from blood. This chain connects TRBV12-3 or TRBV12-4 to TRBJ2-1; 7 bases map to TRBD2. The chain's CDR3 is CASSRKTSKYNEQFF. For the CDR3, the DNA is TGTGCCAGCAGTCGCAAGACTAGCAAGTACAATGAGCAGTTCTTC.